This TCR beta chain stems from a study of identical twins (dated by TCRdb to about 2016). For the wider study: TCR alpha and beta repertoires from monozygotic twins, unrelated adults of various ages and cord blood were deep-sequenced to test whether fetal clonotypes persist. To rule out contamination, the twin experiments were replicated at different times with different library preparation protocols. The full study reports these points: Recombination models systematically underestimated out-of-frame TCR alpha sharing in monozygotic twins but agreed with sharing between unrelated individuals. Invariant T cells such as MAIT and iNKT could partly confound zero-insertion analyses, though diverse VJ usage argued against this for most clonotypes. Compared with coincidental sharing between unrelated individuals, an excess of low generation-probability sequences was observed among out-of-frame TCR alpha sequences shared between twins. Abundant cord blood beta clonotypes had fewer insertions, young adult naive repertoires showed a similar but weaker trend, and memory repertoires showed no such trend. Because the same donors could not be followed over many years, the conclusions relied on cross-sectional statistical analysis. Excess twin sharing in beta out-of-frame sequences was weaker because fewer shared sequences lowered the signal-to-noise ratio.

A note on this clonotype: No cognate antigen has been identified for it. Base qualities were left out, and no much larger clone turns up one base away.

Every donor was a healthy Caucasian. The twin cohort consisted of three pairs of female monozygotic twins, all aged about 18 to 29 years. Positive isolation kits from Invitrogen were used to isolate CD4+ and CD8+ T cell populations. Library generation was performed with 5' RACE. The sample was run on an Illumina HiSeq 2000. Template switching added a universal primer binding site, and the final cDNA carried a unique molecular identifier that allowed TCR cDNA molecules to be counted accurately. Specific primers in the conserved constant-segment region were used to synthesize first-strand cDNA for the TCR alpha and beta chains. Each cDNA library was double barcoded, with a SMART-Mk sample barcode plus Illumina barcodes, to control for contamination. TruSeq adapter sequences along with Illumina sample barcodes were introduced in two successive PCR steps. Sequencing of the TCR alpha and beta cDNA libraries was done on the Illumina HiSeq platform using custom primers. In the source study's methods: Raw reads were processed with MiGEC to extract unique molecular identifiers, and MiXCR was used to determine CDR3 positions. Recombination models were inferred per individual with the repgenHMM and IGoR tools using an EM algorithm. Shared clonotype analysis was performed with the tcR package in R, normalizing sharing by the product of cloneset sizes. To study raw recombination without the effects of thymic and clonal selection, out-of-frame nonproductive sequences were analyzed. The public reads were quality trimmed at Q25 with fastp and then assembled into clones with MiXCR by TCRdb, keeping productive beta chains. Every CDR3 protein is listed once, alongside the most common genes and DNA of its rows. The V and J calls, along with clone size, are taken from TCRdb and not from the paper's own processing. The sample table lists roughly 470,000 distinct CDR3 sequences, roughly an eighth of them with a count of one. 0.8% to 1% of the sample comes from the top ten.

The junction shows trimming of 1 base on V and 5 bases on J, and the gene matches do not reach 4 bases of it. Its CDR3 holds 14 amino acids, cysteine through phenylalanine. The sequence is cut down to CDR3 DNA, 42 bases in frame from base 1. CDR1 and CDR2 (DFQATT, SNEGSKA) derive from the germline V gene (reference sequence). This sample was shared with a second study, whose subject was yellow fever vaccine responses in identical twins. Drawing on the second study: According to the authors, in identical twins the way T cells responded to vaccination appeared partly convergent and partly personalized. The study precisely tracked vaccine-responding T cell clones in identical twins.

Sequenced sample: CD4+ T cells sorted from blood. This sequence was found in a woman younger than 35 in good health. The chain employs TRBV20-1 and TRBJ2-5; TRBD1 matches 10 bases in the middle. Here the CDR3 is given as CSARGQGASETQYF. The DNA is as follows: TGCAGTGCTAGAGGACAGGGGGCTAGTGAGACCCAGTACTTC.